Below are 14 T cell receptor beta chains sequenced from a single sample in a study of cytomegalovirus exposure and HLA in healthy donors. The primer mix had 60 Vbeta and 13 Jbeta primers. TCRdb keeps only in-frame clones here, not all; method: immunoSEQ multiplex PCR. This table holds about 98,000 clones, around three quarters found once. Material: PBMCs. Receptors were obtained from a man in his fifties or sixties in good health and CMV-seropositive.

The chain links TRBV15 to TRBJ2-2; 9 bases fit TRBD1. After removal of 1 base from V and 5 bases from J, the junction contained 5 bases not matched to a gene. The CDR3 extends over 16 amino acids. Germline V gene data show CDR1 as LNHNV and CDR2 as YYDKDF (reference sequence). This CDR3 is CATSRGQGVRTGELFF. CDR3 bases: TGTGCCACCAGCAGAGGACAGGGGGTGAGAACCGGGGAGCTGTTTTTT. The complete variable domain, with remaining parts taken from reference TRBV15 and TRBJ2-2, reads DAMVIQNPRYQVTQFGKPVTLSCSQTLNHNVMYWYQQKSSQAPKLLFHYYDKDFNNEADTPDNFQSRRPNTSFCFLDIRSPGLGDTAMYLCATSRGQGVRTGELFFGEGSRLTVL.

This clone turned up a few times. The chain has TRBV18 and TRBJ1-1; 12 positions match TRBD1. The CDR3 length is 15 residues. Trimming cost V 6 bases and J 7 bases; bases outside gene matches: 9. Looked up from germline, CDR1 is KGHSH and CDR2 is LQKENI. The CDR3 nucleotides are TGTGCCAGCTCTGCCGGGACAGGGGGCGGGTTTGAAGCTTTCTTT. It specifies CASSAGTGGGFEAFF.

The V gene is TRBV7-2, the J gene TRBJ2-3; no clear D. Deletions cut 3 bases from V and 0 bases from J, with 10 bases between. CDR3 size: 15 residues. Germline values: CDR1 SGHTA, CDR2 FQGNSA. For the CDR3, the DNA is TGTGCCAGCAGCTTGAGGCAGCCAAGCACAGATACGCAGTATTTT. Encoded protein: CASSLRQPSTDTQYF.

This sequence joins TRBV7-9 and TRBJ2-7; no clear D gene. The CDR3 spans 13 residues. The germline V gene has CDR1 SEHNR and CDR2 FQNEAQ (reference sequence). Trimming cost V 2 bases and J 3 bases, with 8 bases left between them. The CDR3 sequence: CASSLPHGYEQYF. CDR3 DNA: TGTGCCAGCAGCTTACCCCACGGCTACGAGCAGTACTTC. The whole variable domain, remainder taken from reference TRBV7-9 and TRBJ2-7, is DTGVSQNPRHKITKRGQNVTFRCDPISEHNRLYWYRQTLGQGPEFLTYFQNEAQLEKSRLLSDRFSAERPKGSFSTLEIQRTEQGDSAMYLCASSLPHGYEQYFGPGTRLTVT.

The genes are TRBV27 and TRBJ2-7; TRBD1 might be the D (6 bases). Germline V CDR1 and CDR2: MNHEY, SMNVEV (reference sequence). V lost 5 bases, J lost 2 bases, and 13 bases lay in between. The CDR3 sequence is 14 residues long. CDR3 sequence reads: CASSPGTQAYEQYF. Here the CDR3 DNA reads TGTGCCAGCAGTCCCGGGACACAGGCCTACGAGCAGTACTTC.

DNA for the CDR3: TGTGCCAGCAGCGCTACAGGGGGCCCCCCGGGCGGCTACACCTTC. Its protein is CASSATGGPPGGYTF. This chain uses TRBV9 with TRBJ1-2, with 9 bases aligning to TRBD1. V was clipped by 3 bases and J by 8 bases; unmatched bases: 11. This CDR3 spans 15 amino acids. Germline assignment: CDR1 SGDLS and CDR2 YYNGEE.

The chain links TRBV28 to TRBJ1-2, with unresolved D. Germline CDR1 is MDHEN and CDR2 is SYDVKM. The CDR3 spans 15 residues. Trimming left V 3 bases short and J 3 bases short, with 14 bases between. The CDR3: CASSFWPQQYYGYTF. DNA for the CDR3: TGTGCCAGCAGTTTTTGGCCCCAACAATACTATGGCTACACCTTC.

This rearrangement joins TRBV4-1 to TRBJ1-1; D gene ambiguous. Trimming removed 0 bases from V and 0 bases from J, with 5 bases in between. The CDR3 contains 14 residues. CDR1 MGHRA and CDR2 YSYEKL come from the germline V gene. CDR3 in amino acids: CASSQDRLNTEAFF. CDR3 DNA sequence: TGCGCCAGCAGCCAAGATCGGTTGAACACTGAAGCTTTCTTT.

The chain uses TRBV28 and TRBJ2-4; perhaps TRBD1 as D (5 bases). Trimming stripped 5 bases from V and 5 bases from J, with 16 bases between. Looked up from germline, CDR1 is MDHEN and CDR2 is SYDVKM. The CDR3 consists of 15 residues. CDR3 loop: CASSQSGWAQNIQYF. Here the CDR3 DNA reads TGTGCCAGCAGTCAGTCAGGGTGGGCGCAAAACATTCAGTACTTC.

This clone was recorded once. This chain joins TRBV5-1 and TRBJ1-2, with TRBD1 matching 7 bases. CDR1 and CDR2 (germline): SGHRS, YFSETQ. V shed 2 bases, J shed 8 bases, and the junction held 12 bases outside the gene matches. This CDR3 is 15 amino acids long. The CDR3 coding sequence is TGCGCCAGCAGCTTAGCAGCAACAGGGGTGGAAGGCTACACCTTC. It encodes CASSLAATGVEGYTF.

This clone appeared a few times. This chain uses TRBV19 with TRBJ1-2, with D perhaps TRBD1 (5 bases). The V end was cut by 6 bases, the J end by 6 bases, with 14 bases between. Looked up from germline, CDR1 is LNHDA and CDR2 is SQIVND (reference sequence). This CDR3 spans 13 amino acids. CDR3 in DNA: TGTGCCAGTAGGATGGGGCCGGTAAATGGCTACACCTTC. Translation: CASRMGPVNGYTF.

J is TRBJ1-5 and V is TRBV19; 7 bases align to TRBD1. V shed 8 bases, J shed 0 bases, and the junction held 7 bases outside the gene matches. In germline, CDR1 is LNHDA, CDR2 SQIVND (reference sequence). This CDR3 has 15 residues. The CDR3 DNA is TGTGCCAGTGCGAGGGGGCCATATAGCAATCAGCCCCAGCATTTT. This codes for CASARGPYSNQPQHF. The complete variable domain, with remaining parts taken from reference TRBV19 and TRBJ1-5, reads DGGITQSPKYLFRKEGQNVTLSCEQNLNHDAMYWYRQDPGQGLRLIYYSQIVNDFQKGDIAEGYSVSREKKESFPLTVTSAQKNPTAFYLCASARGPYSNQPQHFGDGTRLSIL.

The chain employs TRBV2 and TRBJ1-1, with D hard to call. Trimming removed 5 bases at V and 6 bases at J, with 7 bases between. The CDR3 spans 11 residues. Germline CDR1 and CDR2: SNHLY and FYNNEI. The CDR3 DNA reads TGTGCCAGCAGTAACTTCGCTGAAGCTTTCTTT. Protein sequence: CASSNFAEAFF.

This chain joins TRBV30 and TRBJ2-7; TRBD1 might be the D (5 bases). Germline V CDR1 and CDR2: GTSNPN, SVGIG (reference sequence). This CDR3 region has 14 residues. Between the trimmed V and J ends, which lost 4 bases and 1 base, there was a span of 14 bases. CDR3 bases: TGTGCCTGGACGGATTCAGGGTTTTCCTACGAGCAGTACTTC. This encodes CAWTDSGFSYEQYF. Full variable domain (rest looked up from reference TRBV30 and TRBJ2-7): SQTIHQWPATLVQPVGSPLSLECTVEGTSNPNLYWYRQAAGRGLQLLFYSVGIGQISSEVPQNLSASRPQDRQFILSSKKLLLSDSGFYLCAWTDSGFSYEQYFGPGTRLTVT.